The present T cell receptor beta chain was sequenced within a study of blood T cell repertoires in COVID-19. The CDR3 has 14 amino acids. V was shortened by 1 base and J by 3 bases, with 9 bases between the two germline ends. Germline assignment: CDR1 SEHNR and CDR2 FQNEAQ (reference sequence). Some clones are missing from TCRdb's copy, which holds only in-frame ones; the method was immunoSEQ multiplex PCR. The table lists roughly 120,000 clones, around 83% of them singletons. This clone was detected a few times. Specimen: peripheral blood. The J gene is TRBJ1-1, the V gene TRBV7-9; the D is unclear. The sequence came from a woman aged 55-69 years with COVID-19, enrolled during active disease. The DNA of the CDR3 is TGTGCCAGCAGCTTAGGAAGGGAGGACACTGAAGCTTTCTTT. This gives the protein CASSLGREDTEAFF.